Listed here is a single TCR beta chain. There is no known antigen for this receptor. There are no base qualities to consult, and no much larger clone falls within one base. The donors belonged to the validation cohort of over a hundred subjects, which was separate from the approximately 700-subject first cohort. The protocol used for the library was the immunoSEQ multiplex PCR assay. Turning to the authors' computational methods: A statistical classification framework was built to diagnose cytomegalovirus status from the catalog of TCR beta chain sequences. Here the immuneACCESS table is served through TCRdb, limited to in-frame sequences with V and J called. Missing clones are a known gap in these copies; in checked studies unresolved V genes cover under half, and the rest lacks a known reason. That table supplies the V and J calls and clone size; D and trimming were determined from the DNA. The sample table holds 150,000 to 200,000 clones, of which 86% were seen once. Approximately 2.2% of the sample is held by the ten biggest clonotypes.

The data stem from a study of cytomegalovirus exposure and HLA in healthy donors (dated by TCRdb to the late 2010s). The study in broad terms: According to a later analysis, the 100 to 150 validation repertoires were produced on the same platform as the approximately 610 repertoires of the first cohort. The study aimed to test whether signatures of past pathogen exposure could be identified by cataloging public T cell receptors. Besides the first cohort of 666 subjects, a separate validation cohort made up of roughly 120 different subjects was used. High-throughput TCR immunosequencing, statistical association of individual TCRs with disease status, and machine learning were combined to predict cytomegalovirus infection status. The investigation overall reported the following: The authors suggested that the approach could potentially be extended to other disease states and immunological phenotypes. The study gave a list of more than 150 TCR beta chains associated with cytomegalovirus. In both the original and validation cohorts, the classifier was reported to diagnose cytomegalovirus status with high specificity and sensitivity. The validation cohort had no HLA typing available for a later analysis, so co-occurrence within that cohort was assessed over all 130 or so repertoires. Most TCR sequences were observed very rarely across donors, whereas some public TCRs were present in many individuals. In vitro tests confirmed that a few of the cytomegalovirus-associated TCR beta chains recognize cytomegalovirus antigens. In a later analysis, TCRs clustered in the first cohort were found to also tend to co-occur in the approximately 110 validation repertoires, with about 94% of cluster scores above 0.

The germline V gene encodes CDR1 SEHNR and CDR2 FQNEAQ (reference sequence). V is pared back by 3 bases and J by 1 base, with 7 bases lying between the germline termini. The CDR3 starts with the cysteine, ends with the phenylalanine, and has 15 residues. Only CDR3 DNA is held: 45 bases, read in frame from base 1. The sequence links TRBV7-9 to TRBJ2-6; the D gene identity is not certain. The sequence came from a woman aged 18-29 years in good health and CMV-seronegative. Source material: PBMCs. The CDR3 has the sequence CASSFTASGANVLTF. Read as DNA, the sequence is TGTGCCAGCAGCTTCACAGCATCTGGGGCCAACGTCCTGACTTTC.